This paragraph reports one TCR beta chain. There is no known antigen for this receptor. An end of the junction differs from the germline gene, which may be a read error. Sequences LGHNT (CDR1) and FRNRAP (CDR2) are obtained from the germline V gene. The CDR3 covers 14 residues, taking in both the cysteine and the tryptophan. Of all the DNA, just the CDR3 is kept, 42 bases in frame from base 1. The lymph node samples were taken from the axillary draining lymph nodes of breast cancer patients. The sample originates from a study of breast tumors, draining lymph nodes, adjacent tissues (dated by TCRdb to about 2016). General notes on the study: The study compared TCR beta repertoires across tumor, adjacent nontumor tissue and axillary lymph nodes from breast cancer patients. In human breast cancer, the study set out to evaluate how tumor, surrounding tissue and draining lymph node repertoires relate to one another and whether T cells may move between these sites. General findings and caveats noted by the study authors: The study presented the conclusion that tumor T cells originate in lymph nodes as consistent with a hypothesis, not as something directly demonstrated. The similarity between tumor and nontumor tissue repertoires was significantly greater in luminal-like breast cancer than in basal-like breast cancer. A scenario in which most tumor T cells derive from the lymph node and then expand within tumor tissue was judged to be consistent with the data. Tumor T-cell repertoires showed less diversity than lymph node repertoires and more diversity than nontumor tissue repertoires, and tumor T-cell repertoires showed preferential V and J gene usage.

The sample was run on an Illumina HiSeq 2000. TCR beta chain libraries were generated by multiplex PCR amplification. High-throughput sequencing was used to analyze the amplified TCR beta chain products. The raw public data were reprocessed by TCRdb itself: fastp quality trimming at Q25, MiXCR clonotype calling, in-frame beta chains only. All rows with the same CDR3 protein become a single entry with the most common DNA and genes. The sample yields a few hundred thousand distinct CDR3 sequences; around 35% were counted once. The top ten clonotypes cover approximately 4% of the sample. The material sequenced was axillary lymph node tissue. The receptor chain draws on TRBV12-5 and TRBJ2-2, with the D assignment possibly TRBD1 or TRBD2, given 5 matching bases for each. This clonotype was obtained from a female donor with breast cancer. Some clones in this sample may be carry-over from other donors' samples. The DNA is as follows: TGTGCCAGCAGATTAAGGGGTAACACCGGGGAGCTGTCTTGG. It encodes CASRLRGNTGELSW.